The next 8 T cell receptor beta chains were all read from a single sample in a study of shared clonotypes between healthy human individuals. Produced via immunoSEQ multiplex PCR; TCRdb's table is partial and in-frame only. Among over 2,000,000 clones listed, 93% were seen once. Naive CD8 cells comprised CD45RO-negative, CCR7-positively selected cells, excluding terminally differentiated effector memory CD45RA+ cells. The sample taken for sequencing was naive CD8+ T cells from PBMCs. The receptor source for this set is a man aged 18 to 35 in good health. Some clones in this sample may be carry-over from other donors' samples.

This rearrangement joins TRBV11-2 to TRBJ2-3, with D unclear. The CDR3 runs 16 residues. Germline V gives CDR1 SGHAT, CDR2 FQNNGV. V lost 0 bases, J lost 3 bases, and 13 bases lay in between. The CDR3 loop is CASSLDLLERTDTQYF. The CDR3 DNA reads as TGTGCCAGCAGCTTAGATCTGCTAGAAAGAACAGATACGCAGTATTTT.

The CDR3 region is CASSHPGTSGGNTGELFF. CDR3 sequence (DNA): TGTGCCAGCAGTCATCCCGGGACTAGCGGGGGGAACACCGGGGAGCTGTTTTTT. The chain has TRBV4-2 and TRBJ2-2; TRBD2 aligns across 14 bases. This CDR3 spans 18 amino acids. Germline V gives CDR1 LGHNA, CDR2 YNFKEQ. Trimming took 6 bases from V and 1 from J; bases not matched to a gene: 7.

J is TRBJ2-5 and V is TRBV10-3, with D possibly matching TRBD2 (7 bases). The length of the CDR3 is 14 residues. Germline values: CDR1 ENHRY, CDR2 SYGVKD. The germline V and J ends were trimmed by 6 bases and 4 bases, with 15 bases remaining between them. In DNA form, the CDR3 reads TGTGCCATCAGGGAAGTGGGGGGGCGAGAGACCCAGTACTTC. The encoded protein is CAIREVGGRETQYF.

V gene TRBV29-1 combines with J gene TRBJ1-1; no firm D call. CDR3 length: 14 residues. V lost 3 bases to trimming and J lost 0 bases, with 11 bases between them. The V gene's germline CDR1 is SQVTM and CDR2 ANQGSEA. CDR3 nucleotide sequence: TGCAGCGTTGAGAAGCGGCTTGTGAACACTGAAGCTTTCTTT. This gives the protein CSVEKRLVNTEAFF.

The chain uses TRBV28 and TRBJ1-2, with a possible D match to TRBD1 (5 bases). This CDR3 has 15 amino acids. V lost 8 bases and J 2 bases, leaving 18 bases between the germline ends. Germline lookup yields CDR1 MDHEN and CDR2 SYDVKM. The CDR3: CASSPGGQGNYGYTF. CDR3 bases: TGTGCCAGCTCCCCGGGAGGGCAGGGAAACTATGGCTACACCTTC.

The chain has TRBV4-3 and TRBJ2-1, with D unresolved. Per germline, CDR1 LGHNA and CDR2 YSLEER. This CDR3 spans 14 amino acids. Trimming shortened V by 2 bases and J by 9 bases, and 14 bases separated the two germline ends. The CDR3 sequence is CASSQQLDPGEQFF. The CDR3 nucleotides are TGCGCCAGCAGCCAACAGCTAGATCCGGGTGAGCAGTTCTTC.

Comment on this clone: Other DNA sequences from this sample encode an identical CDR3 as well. CDR3 region: CASSLSGLYGYTF. CDR3 bases: TGTGCCAGCAGCTTGAGCGGACTCTATGGCTACACCTTC. The chain joins TRBV7-9 to TRBJ1-2; no clear D. The germline V gene has CDR1 SEHNR and CDR2 FQNEAQ (reference sequence). CDR3 size: 13 residues. Trimming shortened V by 3 bases and J by 4 bases, and 9 bases separated the two germline ends.

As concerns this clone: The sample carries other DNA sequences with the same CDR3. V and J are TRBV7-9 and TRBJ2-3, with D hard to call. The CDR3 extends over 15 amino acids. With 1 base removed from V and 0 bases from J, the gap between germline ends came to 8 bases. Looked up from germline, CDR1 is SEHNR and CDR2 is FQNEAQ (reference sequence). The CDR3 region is CASSLGVRSTDTQYF. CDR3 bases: TGTGCCAGCAGCTTAGGTGTCAGGAGCACAGATACGCAGTATTTT.